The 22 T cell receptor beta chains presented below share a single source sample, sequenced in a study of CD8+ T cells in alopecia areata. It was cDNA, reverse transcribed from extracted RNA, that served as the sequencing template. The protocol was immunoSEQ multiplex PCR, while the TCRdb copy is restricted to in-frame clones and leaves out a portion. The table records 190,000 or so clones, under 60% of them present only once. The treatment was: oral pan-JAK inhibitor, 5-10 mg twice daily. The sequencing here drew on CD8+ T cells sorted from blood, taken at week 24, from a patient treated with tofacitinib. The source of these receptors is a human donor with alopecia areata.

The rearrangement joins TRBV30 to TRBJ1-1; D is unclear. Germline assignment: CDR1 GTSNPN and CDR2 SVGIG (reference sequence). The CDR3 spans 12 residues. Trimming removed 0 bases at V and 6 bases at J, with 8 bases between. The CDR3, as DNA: TGTGCCTGGAGTGTAACCGGGGCTGAAGCTTTCTTT. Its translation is CAWSVTGAEAFF.

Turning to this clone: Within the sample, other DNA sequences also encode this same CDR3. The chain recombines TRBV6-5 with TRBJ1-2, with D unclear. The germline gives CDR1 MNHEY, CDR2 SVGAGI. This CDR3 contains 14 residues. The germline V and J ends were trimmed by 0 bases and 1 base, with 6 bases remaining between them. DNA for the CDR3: TGTGCCAGCAGTTACTCCACAGATAACTATGGCTACACCTTC. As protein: CASSYSTDNYGYTF.

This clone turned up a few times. The CDR3 sequence is CASTSGGAVRNEQFF. CDR3 nucleotides: TGTGCCAGTACTAGCGGGGGGGCTGTGCGGAATGAGCAGTTCTTC. The chain employs TRBV9 and TRBJ2-1; TRBD2 agrees at 13 bases. Germline V gene data show CDR1 as SGDLS and CDR2 as YYNGEE. This CDR3 is built from 15 residues. J gave up 7 bases and V 8 bases, and 9 bases lay outside the gene matches.

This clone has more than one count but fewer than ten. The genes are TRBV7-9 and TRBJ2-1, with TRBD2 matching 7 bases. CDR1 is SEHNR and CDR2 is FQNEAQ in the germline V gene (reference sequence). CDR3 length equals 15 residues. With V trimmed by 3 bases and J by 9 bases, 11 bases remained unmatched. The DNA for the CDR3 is TGTGCCAGCAGCTTTGCAGGAGGGGAGGGACCTGAGCAGTTCTTC. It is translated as CASSFAGGEGPEQFF.

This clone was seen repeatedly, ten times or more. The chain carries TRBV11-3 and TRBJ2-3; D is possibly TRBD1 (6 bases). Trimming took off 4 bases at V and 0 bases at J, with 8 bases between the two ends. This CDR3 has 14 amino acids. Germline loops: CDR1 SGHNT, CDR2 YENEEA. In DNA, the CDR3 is TGTGCCAGCAGCTCGGACAGAAGCACAGATACGCAGTATTTT. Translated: CASSSDRSTDTQYF.

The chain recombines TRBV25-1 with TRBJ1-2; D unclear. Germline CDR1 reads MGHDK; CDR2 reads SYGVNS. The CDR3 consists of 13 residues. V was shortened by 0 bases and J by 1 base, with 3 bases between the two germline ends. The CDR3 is CASSEYLNYGYTF. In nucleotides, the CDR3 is TGTGCCAGCAGTGAATACCTTAACTATGGCTACACCTTC.

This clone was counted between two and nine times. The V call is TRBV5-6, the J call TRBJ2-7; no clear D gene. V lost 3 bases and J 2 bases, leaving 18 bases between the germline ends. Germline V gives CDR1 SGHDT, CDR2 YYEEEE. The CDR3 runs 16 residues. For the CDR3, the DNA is TGTGCCAGCAGCTCAACAGCCCCCGAGGCAGCCTACGAGCAGTACTTC. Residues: CASSSTAPEAAYEQYF.

The CDR3 region is CASSLVRTGGTEAFF. Here the CDR3 DNA reads TGCGCCAGCAGCTTGGTGAGGACAGGGGGCACTGAAGCTTTCTTT. V and J are TRBV5-1 and TRBJ1-1; 10 bases align to TRBD1. CDR1 is SGHRS, CDR2 YFSETQ, per germline. Trimming removed 0 bases from V and 4 bases from J; junction bases left unmatched: 3. This CDR3 is 15 amino acids long.

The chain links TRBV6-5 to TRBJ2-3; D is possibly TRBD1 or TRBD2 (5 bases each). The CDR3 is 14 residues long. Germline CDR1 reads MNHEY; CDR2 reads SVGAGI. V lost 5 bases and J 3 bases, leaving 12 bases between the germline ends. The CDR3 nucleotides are TGTGCCAGCAGTAAGGGGAGTCGGACAGATACGCAGTATTTT. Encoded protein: CASSKGSRTDTQYF.

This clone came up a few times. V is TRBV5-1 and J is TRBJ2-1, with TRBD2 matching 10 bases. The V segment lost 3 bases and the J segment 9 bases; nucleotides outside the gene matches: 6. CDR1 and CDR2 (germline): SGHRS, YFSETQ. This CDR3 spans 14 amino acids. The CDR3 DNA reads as TGCGCCAGCAGCTACGCTAGCGGGGGCGGTGAGCAGTTCTTC. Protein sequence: CASSYASGGGEQFF.

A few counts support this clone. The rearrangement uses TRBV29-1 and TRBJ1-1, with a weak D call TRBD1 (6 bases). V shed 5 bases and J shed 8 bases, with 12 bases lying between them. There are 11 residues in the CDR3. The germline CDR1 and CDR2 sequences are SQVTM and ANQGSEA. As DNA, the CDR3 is TGCAGCGTTTCAAGACAGGTGGAAGCTTTCTTT. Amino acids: CSVSRQVEAFF.

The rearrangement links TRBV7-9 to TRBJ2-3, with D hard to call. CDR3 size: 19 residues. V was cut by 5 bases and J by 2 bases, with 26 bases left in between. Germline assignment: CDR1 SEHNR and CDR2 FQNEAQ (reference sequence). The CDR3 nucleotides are TGTGCCAGCAGCACTAAAAACCTTAGGGCAACCAGCTACACAGATACGCAGTATTTT. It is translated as CASSTKNLRATSYTDTQYF.

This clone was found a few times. The CDR3 DNA sequence: TGCAGCGTTGAAGGGGGACAGGGTTTTTACGAGCAGTACTTC. Its protein product is CSVEGGQGFYEQYF. The V and J genes are TRBV29-1 and TRBJ2-7; 9 bases map to TRBD1. The CDR3 runs 14 residues. Germline trimming cut 1 base from V and 4 bases from J; bases unmatched to any gene: 5. Germline lookup yields CDR1 SQVTM and CDR2 ANQGSEA.

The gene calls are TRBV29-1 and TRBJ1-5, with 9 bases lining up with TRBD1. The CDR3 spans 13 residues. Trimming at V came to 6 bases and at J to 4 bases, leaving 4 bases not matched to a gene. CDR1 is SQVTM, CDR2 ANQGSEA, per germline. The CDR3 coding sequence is TGCAGCGTAGGACAGGGGCCTAATCAGCCCCAGCATTTT. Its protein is CSVGQGPNQPQHF.

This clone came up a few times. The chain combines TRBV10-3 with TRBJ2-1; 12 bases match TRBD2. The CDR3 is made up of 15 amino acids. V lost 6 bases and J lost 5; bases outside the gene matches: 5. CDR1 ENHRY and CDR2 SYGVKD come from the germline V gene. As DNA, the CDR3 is TGTGCCATCAGAAAGACTAGCGGGGGAAACAATGAGCAGTTCTTC. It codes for CAIRKTSGGNNEQFF.

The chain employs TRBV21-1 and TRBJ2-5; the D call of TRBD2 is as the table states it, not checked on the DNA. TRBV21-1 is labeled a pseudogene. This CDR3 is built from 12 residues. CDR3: CASSNPGETQYF. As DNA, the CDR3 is TGTGCCAGCAGCAATCCCGGGGAGACCCAGTACTTC.

The CDR3 is CASSGGTGKNIQYF. The CDR3 nucleotides are TGTGCCAGCAGCGGCGGGACGGGCAAAAACATTCAGTACTTC. This chain uses TRBV13 with TRBJ2-4, with D possibly TRBD2 on 6 matching bases. The germline V gene has CDR1 PRHDT and CDR2 FYEKMQ (reference sequence). V gave up 5 bases and J gave up 3 bases, with 11 bases separating them. The length of the CDR3 is 14 residues.

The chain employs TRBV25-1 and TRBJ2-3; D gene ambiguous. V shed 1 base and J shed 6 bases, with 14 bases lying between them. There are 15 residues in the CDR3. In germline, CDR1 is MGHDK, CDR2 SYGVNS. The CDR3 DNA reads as TGTGCCAGCAGTGAATTGAGCATGTCGGCGGATACGCAGTATTTT. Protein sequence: CASSELSMSADTQYF.

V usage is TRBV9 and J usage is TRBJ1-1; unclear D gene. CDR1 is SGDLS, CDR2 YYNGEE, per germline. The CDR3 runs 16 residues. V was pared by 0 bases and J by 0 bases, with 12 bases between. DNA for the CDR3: TGTGCCAGCAGCGTAGCTATTGGGGAAATGAACACTGAAGCTTTCTTT. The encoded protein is CASSVAIGEMNTEAFF.

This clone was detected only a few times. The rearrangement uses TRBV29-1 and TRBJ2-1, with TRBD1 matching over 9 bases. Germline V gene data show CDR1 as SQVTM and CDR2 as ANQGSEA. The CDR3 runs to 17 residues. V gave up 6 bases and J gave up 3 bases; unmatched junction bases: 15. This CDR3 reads CSVAGTGSDKVYNEQFF. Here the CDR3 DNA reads TGCAGCGTAGCCGGGACAGGGAGCGATAAAGTCTACAATGAGCAGTTCTTC.

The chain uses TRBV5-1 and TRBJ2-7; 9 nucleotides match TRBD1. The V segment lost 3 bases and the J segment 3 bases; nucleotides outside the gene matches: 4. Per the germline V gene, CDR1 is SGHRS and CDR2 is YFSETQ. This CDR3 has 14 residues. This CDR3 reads CASSSEDRGYEQYF. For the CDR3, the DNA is TGCGCCAGCAGCTCGGAGGACAGGGGCTACGAGCAGTACTTC.

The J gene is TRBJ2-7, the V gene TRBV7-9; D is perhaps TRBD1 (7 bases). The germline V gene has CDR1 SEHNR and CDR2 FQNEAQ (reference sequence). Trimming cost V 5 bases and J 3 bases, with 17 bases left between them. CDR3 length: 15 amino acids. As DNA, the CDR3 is TGTGCCAGCAGCCCTTGGGCAGGGGGGAACTACGAGCAGTACTTC. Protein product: CASSPWAGGNYEQYF. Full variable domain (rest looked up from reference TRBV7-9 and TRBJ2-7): DTGVSQNPRHKITKRGQNVTFRCDPISEHNRLYWYRQTLGQGPEFLTYFQNEAQLEKSRLLSDRFSAERPKGSFSTLEIQRTEQGDSAMYLCASSPWAGGNYEQYFGPGTRLTVT.